This T cell receptor (beta chain) was sequenced for a study of cytomegalovirus exposure and HLA in healthy donors. Points from the study as a whole: In a later analysis, the majority of CMV-associated beta chains seemingly showed HLA restriction.

On this clone: Its specificity is unknown.

Trimming left V 10 bases short and J 3 bases short, with 13 bases between. Germline CDR1 and CDR2: MNHNS and SASEGT. This CDR3 is built from 12 residues. The PCR had 60 Vbeta and 13 Jbeta primers. Authors' data handling: An analysis performed later counted 81 million or so unique TCR beta chains (roughly 10 million of them shared). Only in-frame clones appear in the TCRdb table, and some are missing; sequencing was by immunoSEQ multiplex PCR. V, J and clone size are those of that table, while D and trimming were read from the DNA. In the table there are around 280,000 clones, over 85% of which are singletons.

The source material was PBMCs. The rearrangement uses TRBV6-1 and TRBJ2-7; D gene unclear. This TCR derives from a woman in her late teens or twenties in good health and CMV-seronegative. The CDR3 loop is CAITELSYEQYF. The CDR3, as DNA: TGTGCCATCACTGAACTGAGCTACGAGCAGTACTTC.